This is a list of T cell receptor beta chains from one sample in a study of blood T cells in healthy people across ages. TCRdb itself ran the 5' RACE reads through MiXCR, one entry per CDR3 protein. The table records 1.4 million to 1.5 million distinct CDR3 sequences, 40% to 50% of them present only once. Sequencing was performed on blood. The receptor set was obtained from a young woman in good health. CDR3s include the opening cysteine and the closing phenylalanine or tryptophan. A D gene is named only where the DNA matches it firmly. The size entry is marked missing in some rows and otherwise reads once, few, many or a size class.

>NA|TRBD2|TRBJ2-3|TRBV6-1
CASSELVAGAADTQYF
TGTGCCAGCAGTGAATTAGTTGCGGGAGCGGCAGATACGCAGTATTTT
>NA|NA|TRBJ2-7|TRBV28
CASSSRVHSYEQYF
TGTGCCAGCAGTTCCAGGGTACACTCCTACGAGCAGTACTTC
>few|TRBD2|TRBJ2-3|TRBV24-1
CATSSSGGTDTQYF
TGTGCCACCAGTTCTAGCGGAGGCACAGATACGCAGTATTTT
>NA|NA|TRBJ2-1|TRBV11-2
CASSLTGGLLERKQFF
TGTGCCAGCAGCTTAACCGGGGGTCTCCTGGAAAGAAAGCAGTTCTTC
>once|TRBD1|TRBJ1-5|TRBV6-1
CASSGDRGSNQPQHF
TGTGCCAGCAGCGGCGACAGGGGTAGCAATCAGCCCCAGCATTTT
>few|TRBD1|TRBJ1-2|TRBV2
CASRAGQGHGYTF
TGTGCCAGCAGGGCTGGACAGGGGCATGGCTACACCTTC
>NA|NA|TRBJ2-4|TRBV9
CASSIFPNLAKNIQYF
TGTGCCAGCAGCATATTTCCAAATCTAGCCAAAAACATTCAGTACTTC
>NA|TRBD2|TRBJ2-3|TRBV20-1
CSARTGGASRGADTQYF
TGCAGTGCTAGAACCGGGGGGGCATCCAGGGGTGCAGATACGCAGTATTTT
>few|TRBD2|TRBJ2-5|TRBV6-1
CASRGLAGSRVGSNQETQYF
TGTGCCAGCAGAGGACTAGCGGGGTCTAGGGTCGGATCTAACCAAGAGACCCAGTACTTC
>few|TRBD1|TRBJ2-2|TRBV2
CASSSTGASGTGELFF
TGTGCCAGCAGCTCGACAGGGGCCTCGGGTACCGGGGAGCTGTTTTTT
>few|NA|TRBJ2-1|TRBV6-1
CASSDLLATYNEQFF
TGTGCCAGCAGTGACCTCCTAGCGACCTACAATGAGCAGTTCTTC
>few|TRBD2|TRBJ2-3|TRBV6-1
CASKTGTSGMGGADTQYF
TGTGCCAGCAAAACCGGGACTAGCGGGATGGGGGGGGCAGATACGCAGTATTTT
>NA|TRBD2|TRBJ2-7|TRBV6-5
CASRPPPSGSQEQYF
TGTGCCAGCAGGCCCCCCCCTAGCGGGAGTCAAGAGCAGTACTTC
>NA|TRBD2|TRBJ2-3|TRBV6-2/TRBV6-3
CASSSTSRRTDTQYF
TGTGCCAGCAGTTCGACTAGCCGGAGGACAGATACGCAGTATTTT
>once|TRBD1|TRBJ1-2|TRBV4-1
CASSSIRDSSNYGYTF
TGCGCCAGCAGCTCTATCCGGGACAGCAGTAACTATGGCTACACCTTC
>NA|TRBD1|TRBJ2-2|TRBV6-5
CASSYGFGTGGFGGELFF
TGTGCCAGCAGCTACGGATTCGGGACAGGGGGCTTCGGCGGGGAGCTGTTTTTT
>NA|TRBD2|TRBJ2-5|TRBV6-4
CASSGKAGGIADEQYF
TGTGCCAGCAGTGGGAAAGCGGGAGGGATAGCGGATGAGCAGTACTTC
>few|TRBD1|TRBJ2-1|TRBV5-1
CASSLGQGAGEQFF
TGCGCCAGCAGCTTGGGACAGGGGGCCGGTGAGCAGTTCTTC
>NA|TRBD2|TRBJ2-3|TRBV6-5
CASSSVGLAGGEDTQYF
TGTGCCAGCAGTTCCGTGGGACTAGCGGGAGGGGAGGATACGCAGTATTTT
>NA|NA|TRBJ2-1|TRBV14
CASSQAGRLNEQFF
TGTGCCAGCAGCCAAGCCGGACGTCTCAATGAGCAGTTCTTC
>NA|TRBD1|TRBJ1-4|TRBV20-1
CSARDWGQGYEKLFF
TGCAGTGCTAGAGATTGGGGACAGGGGTATGAAAAACTGTTTTTT
>NA|NA|TRBJ1-5|TRBV5-1
CASPTPPGAHSNQPQHF
TGCGCCAGTCCAACCCCCCCAGGGGCCCATAGCAATCAGCCCCAGCATTTT
>NA|NA|TRBJ1-4|TRBV10-1
CAGKSATNEKLFF
TGCGCCGGCAAGTCAGCAACTAATGAAAAACTGTTTTTT
>NA|TRBD1|TRBJ1-1|TRBV12-3/TRBV12-4
CASSYPGQDTEAFF
TGTGCCAGCAGTTACCCGGGACAGGACACTGAAGCTTTCTTT
>NA|TRBD2|TRBJ2-3|TRBV20-1
CSAILAGTDTQYF
TGCAGTGCTATTCTAGCGGGCACAGATACGCAGTATTTT
>NA|TRBD1|TRBJ2-7|TRBV19
CASSPGQGATYEQYF
TGTGCCAGTAGTCCTGGACAGGGGGCCACCTACGAGCAGTACTTC
>NA|TRBD2|TRBJ2-7|TRBV7-9
CASSFVLAGGIPYEQYF
TGTGCCAGCAGTTTCGTCCTAGCGGGAGGTATCCCCTACGAGCAGTACTTC
>few|NA|TRBJ2-3|TRBV27
CASREVASGTDTQYF
TGTGCCAGCAGAGAGGTGGCTAGCGGCACAGATACGCAGTATTTT
>NA|NA|TRBJ1-2|TRBV7-2
CASSPRRQSDGYTF
TGTGCCAGCAGCCCGAGGAGACAGTCCGATGGCTACACCTTC
>NA|NA|TRBJ2-1|TRBV25-1
CASSPRVESSNEQFF
TGTGCCAGCAGTCCGCGGGTGGAAAGCTCCAATGAGCAGTTCTTC
>NA|NA|TRBJ2-1|TRBV20-1
CSASWGGPHEQFF
TGCAGTGCTAGTTGGGGGGGCCCGCATGAGCAGTTCTTC
>NA|NA|TRBJ2-1|TRBV10-3
CAISESTDTYNEQFF
TGTGCCATCAGTGAGTCGACAGATACCTACAATGAGCAGTTCTTC
>few|TRBD1|TRBJ1-1|TRBV12-3/TRBV12-4
CASSHQEGALRAEAFF
TGTGCCAGCAGCCATCAAGAGGGGGCTTTAAGGGCTGAAGCTTTCTTT
>NA|NA|TRBJ1-1|TRBV12-3/TRBV12-4
CASSFRREMNTEAFF
TGTGCCAGCAGTTTCAGGCGGGAGATGAACACTGAAGCTTTCTTT
>NA|TRBD2|TRBJ2-5|TRBV5-1
CASSSLAGPSGTQYF
TGCGCCAGCAGCTCACTAGCGGGGCCATCGGGGACCCAGTACTTC
>many|NA|TRBJ2-3|TRBV6-6
CASRTGDTQYF
TGTGCCAGCCGTACGGGGGATACGCAGTATTTT
>NA|TRBD1|TRBJ1-1|TRBV7-9
CASSDRDRNTEAFF
TGTGCCAGCAGCGACCGGGACAGGAACACTGAAGCTTTCTTT
>NA|NA|TRBJ2-5|TRBV4-1
CASSQDWGTPKETQYF
TGCGCCAGCAGCCAAGATTGGGGGACCCCCAAAGAGACCCAGTACTTC
>NA|NA|TRBJ1-4|TRBV15
CATSRGTATNEKLFF
TGTGCCACCAGCAGAGGGACGGCAACTAATGAAAAACTGTTTTTT
>few|NA|TRBJ2-1|TRBV5-1
CASSSKGYNEQFF
TGCGCCAGCAGCTCAAAAGGCTACAATGAGCAGTTCTTC
>many|NA|TRBJ1-2|TRBV3-1
CASSQEGYGYTF
TGTGCCAGCAGCCAAGAGGGGTATGGCTACACCTTC
>NA|NA|TRBJ2-7|TRBV20-1
CSAWGTDSYEQYF
TGCAGTGCTTGGGGGACTGACTCCTACGAGCAGTACTTC
>many|NA|TRBJ1-1|TRBV10-3
CAISTSGRDTEAFF
TGTGCCATCAGTACGTCCGGAAGGGACACTGAAGCTTTCTTT
>few|NA|TRBJ1-6|TRBV4-1
CASSQESSPLHF
TGCGCCAGCAGCCAAGAATCTTCACCCCTCCACTTT
>NA|NA|TRBJ2-7|TRBV3-1
CASRPWGGGVYEQYF
TGTGCCAGCAGACCCTGGGGAGGGGGAGTCTACGAGCAGTACTTC
>NA|NA|TRBJ2-7|TRBV6-2/TRBV6-3
CASSPAGDNEQYF
TGTGCCAGCAGTCCCGCGGGGGACAATGAGCAGTACTTC